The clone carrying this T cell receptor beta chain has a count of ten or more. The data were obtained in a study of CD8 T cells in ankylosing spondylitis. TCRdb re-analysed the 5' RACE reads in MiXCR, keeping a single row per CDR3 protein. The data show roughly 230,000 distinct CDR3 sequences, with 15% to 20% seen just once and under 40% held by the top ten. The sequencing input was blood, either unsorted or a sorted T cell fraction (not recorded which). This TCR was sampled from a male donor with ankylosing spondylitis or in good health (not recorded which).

The CDR3 coding sequence is TGTGCCAGCAGAATTGGTGGGGGAGGCACAGATACGCAGTATTTT. Its translation is CASRIGGGGTDTQYF. The rearrangement joins TRBV12-3 or TRBV12-4 to TRBJ2-3; TRBD1 or TRBD2 may be the D gene (5 bases each). Trimming removed 6 bases from V and 1 base from J, with 14 bases in between. This CDR3 comprises 15 residues.